One sample yielded the 22 T cell receptor beta chains listed below, sequenced in a study of shared clonotypes between healthy human individuals (dated by TCRdb to the early 2020s). The library was generated by the immunoSEQ multiplex PCR assay. Not all clones reach the TCRdb copy of this immuneACCESS table, which keeps in-frame sequences only. Checked studies attribute under half of the gap to unresolved V genes and leave the rest unexplained. The sample table holds some 2.1 million clones, of which 85% to 95% were seen once. The ten largest account for roughly 0.13% of the sample. The sequencing sample was made of naive CD4+ T cells sorted from blood. The cell subset or site label, read with the paper, signifies: CD45RA+ positively selected. These receptors were obtained from a man aged 18 to 30 in good health.

The gene calls are TRBV5-6 and TRBJ1-2; 8 nucleotides line up with TRBD1. This CDR3 is built from 12 residues. V lost 5 bases and J lost 5; bases outside the gene matches: 2. Germline V gene sequence: CDR1 SGHDT, CDR2 YYEEEE. CDR3 sequence (DNA): TGTGCCAGCAGGACAGGGGATTATGGCTACACCTTC. This translates into CASRTGDYGYTF. The complete variable domain, with remaining parts taken from reference TRBV5-6 and TRBJ1-2, reads DAGVTQSPTHLIKTRGQQVTLRCSPKSGHDTVSWYQQALGQGPQFIFQYYEEEERQRGNFPDRFSGHQFPNYSSELNVNALLLGDSALYLCASRTGDYGYTFGSGTRLTVV.

The J gene is TRBJ1-1, the V gene TRBV5-3; tentatively, D is TRBD1 (6 bases). Being an ORF, TRBV5-3 has a function that is uncertain. This CDR3 contains 17 residues. V lost 5 bases, J lost 0 bases, and 20 bases lay in between. The CDR3 region has the DNA TGTGCCAGAAGGCGCCGCGAACAGGGCCCCATGAACACTGAAGCTTTCTTT. Translation: CARRRREQGPMNTEAFF.

The J gene is TRBJ1-4, the V gene TRBV28; 10 nucleotides match TRBD1. Germline CDR1 reads MDHEN; CDR2 reads SYDVKM. The V gene end was trimmed by 5 bases and the J gene end by 7 bases; junction bases not matched to a gene: 7. The CDR3 has 15 amino acids. The CDR3 loop is CASSRETGGIEKLFF. Here the CDR3 DNA reads TGTGCCAGCAGTCGAGAGACAGGGGGCATTGAAAAACTGTTTTTT.

J is TRBJ1-2 and V is TRBV12-5; no reliable D call. The germline CDR1 and CDR2 sequences are LGHNT and FRNRAP. V was pared by 1 base and J by 2 bases, with 5 bases between. This CDR3 spans 13 amino acids. Here the CDR3 DNA reads TGTGCTAGTGGTTTGGACACCAACTATGGCTACACCTTC. Translated: CASGLDTNYGYTF.

V is TRBV7-2 and J is TRBJ2-7; D ambiguous. CDR1 is SGHTA, CDR2 FQGNSA, per germline. This CDR3 has 17 residues. Between the trimmed V and J ends, which lost 5 bases and 0 bases, there was a span of 20 bases. The CDR3 DNA sequence: TGTGCCAGCAGCCCCCCCCCGTTCGAACTCAACTCCTACGAGCAGTACTTC. Residues: CASSPPPFELNSYEQYF.

V gene TRBV27 combines with J gene TRBJ1-6; D is uncertain. The CDR3 consists of 15 residues. The germline V gene encodes CDR1 MNHEY and CDR2 SMNVEV (reference sequence). Trimming cost V 6 bases and J 9 bases, with 18 bases left between them. The CDR3 loop is CASSTLARVGSPLHF. The CDR3 DNA sequence: TGTGCCAGCAGCACCCTAGCAAGGGTCGGTTCACCCCTCCACTTT.

The chain uses TRBV10-3 and TRBJ1-2; possible D gene TRBD1, 5 bases. The CDR3 covers 14 residues. Germline V gives CDR1 ENHRY, CDR2 SYGVKD. V lost 3 bases, J lost 6 bases, and 14 bases lay in between. The CDR3 loop reads CAISDLVGEDGYTF. The CDR3 DNA sequence: TGTGCCATCAGTGATTTGGTAGGGGAGGATGGCTACACCTTC.

The V call is TRBV5-4, the J call TRBJ2-7, with no clear D. This CDR3 is built from 14 residues. Germline CDR1 is SGHNT and CDR2 is YYREEE (reference sequence). Trimming removed 0 bases from V and 4 bases from J, with 11 bases in between. The DNA of the CDR3 is TGTGCCAGCAGCTTGGGGACGTCAGCTTACGAGCAGTACTTC. The encoded protein is CASSLGTSAYEQYF.

The chain has TRBV18 and TRBJ2-7; 9 bases are shared with TRBD1. The germline V gene encodes CDR1 KGHSH and CDR2 LQKENI. The CDR3 totals 14 residues. Losses at the gene ends were 5 bases for V and 6 bases for J; bases not matched to a gene: 8. The CDR3 is CASSGGTGSLEQYF. The DNA for the CDR3 is TGTGCCAGCTCAGGGGGGACAGGGTCCCTCGAGCAGTACTTC.

This sequence joins TRBV4-1 and TRBJ2-3; 9 bases match TRBD2. The germline V gene encodes CDR1 MGHRA and CDR2 YSYEKL. CDR3 size: 17 residues. V gave up 3 bases and J gave up 1 base; unmatched junction bases: 8. In nucleotides, the CDR3 is TGCGCCAGCAGCCATCCGGGACTAGCCACCGGCACAGATACGCAGTATTTT. As protein: CASSHPGLATGTDTQYF.

This chain links TRBV15 with TRBJ1-2; TRBD1 matches at 7 bases. This CDR3 contains 13 residues. Germline loops: CDR1 LNHNV, CDR2 YYDKDF (reference sequence). The V gene end was trimmed by 3 bases and the J gene end by 8 bases; junction bases not matched to a gene: 6. For the CDR3, the DNA is TGTGCCACCAGCAGGGGGACAGAACGGGGCTACACCTTC. Amino acid sequence: CATSRGTERGYTF.

V usage is TRBV30 and J usage is TRBJ2-5; TRBD1 might be the D (5 bases). CDR1 is GTSNPN, CDR2 SVGIG, per germline (reference sequence). With 5 bases removed from V and 4 bases from J, the gap between germline ends came to 11 bases. The CDR3 loop spans 12 amino acids. In nucleotides, the CDR3 is TGTGCCTGGGCAGGGTGGGGAGAGACCCAGTACTTC. Translating it yields CAWAGWGETQYF.

This chain uses TRBV2 with TRBJ1-1; possible D gene TRBD1, 5 bases. The germline V gene has CDR1 SNHLY and CDR2 FYNNEI. The CDR3 extends over 17 amino acids. V was cut by 4 bases and J by 4 bases, with 22 bases left in between. DNA for the CDR3: TGTGCCAGCAGTGGACAGCCGACACCTTCAGAGGCCACTGAAGCTTTCTTT. This gives the protein CASSGQPTPSEATEAFF.

V usage is TRBV6-5 and J usage is TRBJ2-7; the D is unclear. The CDR3 extends over 12 amino acids. Germline loops: CDR1 MNHEY, CDR2 SVGAGI. V lost 6 bases and J lost 6, with 12 bases in between. This chain's CDR3 is CASRSTSGEQYF. The CDR3 DNA sequence: TGTGCCAGCAGATCAACAAGTGGCGAGCAGTACTTC.

Comments on this clone: A much larger clone differs from this one at a single base, so this may be a read error. The V call is TRBV28, the J call TRBJ1-5; possible D gene TRBD1, 5 bases. Germline V gene sequence: CDR1 MDHEN, CDR2 SYDVKM. V was clipped by 6 bases and J by 3 bases, with 9 bases between them. CDR3 length equals 13 residues. This CDR3 reads CASRGVFNQPQHF. The CDR3 DNA sequence: TGTGCCAGCAGGGGGGTCTTCAATCAGCCCCAGCATTTT.

J is TRBJ2-7 and V is TRBV9; no reliable D call. V lost 0 bases, J lost 2 bases, and 12 bases lay in between. This CDR3 is built from 15 residues. The germline gives CDR1 SGDLS, CDR2 YYNGEE. The CDR3: CASSVEGFPTYEQYF. CDR3 in DNA: TGTGCCAGCAGCGTAGAGGGTTTCCCCACCTACGAGCAGTACTTC.

This clone came up once. The chain uses TRBV15 and TRBJ1-5, with a weak D call TRBD1 (6 bases). The CDR3 runs to 17 residues. Trimming shortened V by 0 bases and J by 0 bases, and 12 bases separated the two germline ends. From germline, CDR1 is LNHNV and CDR2 YYDKDF (reference sequence). In nucleotides, the CDR3 is TGTGCCACCAGCAGAGATCGCCCGACAGGTAGCAATCAGCCCCAGCATTTT. It encodes CATSRDRPTGSNQPQHF.

V and J are TRBV5-1 and TRBJ1-2; 8 positions agree with TRBD1. CDR1 and CDR2 from the germline V gene are SGHRS and YFSETQ. The V and J ends lost 6 bases and 4 bases, in that order; junction bases with no gene match: 8. The CDR3 loop spans 14 amino acids. The DNA for the CDR3 is TGCGCCAGCACCCCAGACAGGGGCGTCTATGGCTACACCTTC. Amino acids: CASTPDRGVYGYTF.

As to this clone: The same CDR3 is also encoded by other DNA sequences in this sample. The rearrangement uses TRBV6-6 and TRBJ1-1; perhaps TRBD1 as D (5 bases). With 3 bases removed from V and 1 base from J, the gap between germline ends came to 9 bases. Germline CDR1 reads MNHNY; CDR2 reads SVGAGI (reference sequence). The CDR3 extends over 14 amino acids. CDR3 amino acids: CASSYGTANTEAFF. The CDR3 DNA is TGTGCCAGCAGTTATGGGACGGCGAACACTGAAGCTTTCTTT.

The chain carries TRBV11-3 and TRBJ2-7; D perhaps matches TRBD2 (5 bases). V dropped 5 bases and J dropped 3 bases, with 14 bases sitting between them. Germline V lookup: CDR1 SGHNT, CDR2 YENEEA. This CDR3 is 14 amino acids long. The CDR3 DNA reads TGTGCCAGCAGCCGGGGAGACGGGTACTACGAGCAGTACTTC. This gives the protein CASSRGDGYYEQYF. The full variable domain, with the rest looked up from reference TRBV11-3 and TRBJ2-7, is EAGVVQSPRYKIIEKKQPVAFWCNPISGHNTLYWYLQNLGQGPELLIRYENEEAVDDSQLPKDRFSAERLKGVDSTLKIQPAELGDSAVYLCASSRGDGYYEQYFGPGTRLTVT.

The chain joins TRBV5-4 to TRBJ1-2; 9 bases map to TRBD1. The CDR3 runs to 15 residues. CDR1 is SGHNT and CDR2 is YYREEE in the germline V gene (reference sequence). V was clipped by 0 bases and J by 8 bases; unmatched bases: 8. CDR3 coding DNA: TGTGCCAGCAGCTTGGACAGGGGGCAGTCATACGGCTACACCTTC. Protein: CASSLDRGQSYGYTF.

The V gene is TRBV28, the J gene TRBJ1-2, with 7 bases identical to TRBD1. In germline, CDR1 is MDHEN, CDR2 SYDVKM. This CDR3 has 12 residues. The V gene end was trimmed by 8 bases and the J gene end by 11 bases; junction bases not matched to a gene: 11. CDR3 nucleotide sequence: TGTGCCAGCGGAGACAGGGCGGGTGGTTACACCTTC. Its protein is CASGDRAGGYTF.